This is a list of T cell receptor beta chains from one sample in a study of neoadjuvant anti-PD-1 for oral cavity cancer. Measured with immunoSEQ multiplex PCR; TCRdb has only the in-frame clones, and not every one. The data contain more than 10,000 clones, roughly three fifths of them singletons. The sequences come from PBMCs, collected before nivolumab (anti-PD-1) treatment. The receptors were gathered from a person aged 35-79 years with oral cavity squamous cell carcinoma. Both conserved end residues are part of each CDR3. The order of the fields is V gene, clone size, J gene, D gene, CDR3 protein, CDR3 DNA. D genes are given only for firm matches. Only part of the rows carry a size: once, few, many, or a class if the clone is expanded.

>TRBV10-3|NA|TRBJ2-7|NA
CAISGLRTYEQYF
TGTGCCATCAGTGGCCTCAGGACCTACGAGCAGTACTTC
>TRBV11-2|NA|TRBJ1-2|NA
CASSLGGVGYTF
TGTGCCAGCAGCTTAGGGGGCGTTGGCTACACCTTC
>TRBV5-1|few|TRBJ1-6|NA
CASSLAGRGLWNSPLHF
TGCGCCAGCAGCTTGGCCGGGCGGGGGCTGTGGAATTCACCCCTCCACTTT
>TRBV7-8|NA|TRBJ1-1|NA
CASSLRLQGTNTEAFF
TGTGCCAGCAGCTTAAGGCTACAGGGAACGAACACTGAAGCTTTCTTT
>TRBV5-1|NA|TRBJ2-3|TRBD2
CASSLLGLAVTDTQYF
TGCGCCAGCAGCTTATTGGGACTAGCGGTGACAGATACGCAGTATTTT
>TRBV19|NA|TRBJ2-3|NA
CASSITLSDTQYF
TGTGCCAGTAGTATAACACTATCAGATACGCAGTATTTT
>TRBV6-5|few|TRBJ1-1|TRBD1
CASSFVPGGTEAFF
TGTGCCAGCAGTTTTGTCCCAGGGGGAACTGAAGCTTTCTTT
>TRBV2|once|TRBJ2-7|NA
CASGQSSYEQYF
TGTGCCAGCGGACAGTCGTCCTACGAGCAGTACTTC
>TRBV27|NA|TRBJ1-2|NA
CASSSHLQGSGYTF
TGTGCCAGCAGCAGCCATTTACAGGGTTCCGGCTACACCTTC
>TRBV7-9|NA|TRBJ1-3|NA
CASSPGAGNTIYF
TGTGCCAGCAGCCCGGGAGCCGGAAACACCATATATTTT
>TRBV4-1|NA|TRBJ2-5|TRBD1
CASSHFLGGGETQYF
TGCGCCAGCAGCCACTTTTTAGGGGGCGGGGAGACCCAGTACTTC